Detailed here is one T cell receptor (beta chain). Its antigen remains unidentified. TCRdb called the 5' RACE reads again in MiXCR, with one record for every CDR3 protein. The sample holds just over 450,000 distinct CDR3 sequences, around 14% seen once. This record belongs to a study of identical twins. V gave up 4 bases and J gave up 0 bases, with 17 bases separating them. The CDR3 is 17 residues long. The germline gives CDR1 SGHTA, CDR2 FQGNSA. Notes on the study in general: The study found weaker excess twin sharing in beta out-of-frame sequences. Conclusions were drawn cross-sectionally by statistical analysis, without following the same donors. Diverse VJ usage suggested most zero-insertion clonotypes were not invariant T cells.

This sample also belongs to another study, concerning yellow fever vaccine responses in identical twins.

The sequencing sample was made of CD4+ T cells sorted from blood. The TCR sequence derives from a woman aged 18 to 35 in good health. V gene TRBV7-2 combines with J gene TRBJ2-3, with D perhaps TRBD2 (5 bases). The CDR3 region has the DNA TGTGCCAGCAGCTCCCCCAGACAAAGGACTAGCACAGATACGCAGTATTTT. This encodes CASSSPRQRTSTDTQYF.